This passage covers 12 T cell receptor beta chains from one sample sequenced in a study of blood T cell repertoires in COVID-19 (dated by TCRdb to about 2020). Receptor libraries were prepared by the immunoSEQ multiplex PCR assay. TCRdb provides this immuneACCESS table in a form limited to in-frame rearrangements. Some clones are lacking; in checked studies, under half of them reflect an unresolved V gene, and why the rest are absent is not known. This sample is represented by 150,000 to 200,000 clones; 89% of them were singletons. The ten largest clonotypes hold around 3% of the sample. The sample consisted of peripheral blood. All receptors derive from a man aged 60 to 75 with acute or convalescent COVID-19.

The table lists this clone with a count of one. This chain links TRBV6-6 with TRBJ1-2; TRBD1 might be the D (6 bases). The germline V gene has CDR1 MNHNY and CDR2 SVGAGI (reference sequence). V shed 7 bases and J shed 0 bases, with 12 bases lying between them. The CDR3 loop spans 14 amino acids. DNA of the CDR3: TGTGCCAGCACAGGGGATTTTACTAACTATGGCTACACCTTC. Translated: CASTGDFTNYGYTF.

A remark on this clone: An end of the junction does not agree with germline; a read error may underlie this. CDR3 in DNA: TGTGCCAGCAGTGAAGTGGGACAGGGGCCTTTT. Translated: CASSEVGQGPF. This chain links TRBV2 with TRBJ1-4; 10 bases are shared with TRBD1. This CDR3 region has 11 residues. The germline CDR1 and CDR2 sequences are SNHLY and FYNNEI.

The V gene is TRBV18, the J gene TRBJ1-1; D is possibly TRBD1 (6 bases). The CDR3 length is 16 residues. Trimming shortened V by 0 bases and J by 1 base, and 12 bases separated the two germline ends. In germline, CDR1 is KGHSH, CDR2 LQKENI. CDR3 amino acids: CASSPPVQGRNTEAFF. As DNA, the CDR3 is TGTGCCAGCTCACCACCGGTTCAGGGGAGGAACACTGAAGCTTTCTTT.

The chain uses TRBV11-2 and TRBJ2-6, with 9 bases lining up with TRBD1. V dropped 8 bases and J dropped 0; count of bases not matched to a gene: 5. CDR1 is SGHAT and CDR2 is FQNNGV in the germline V gene. This CDR3 spans 16 amino acids. CDR3 bases: TGTGCCAGCCGGGACAGGGCCAACTCTGGGGCCAACGTCCTGACTTTC. As protein: CASRDRANSGANVLTF.

V gene TRBV7-3 combines with J gene TRBJ2-2; D is unresolved. CDR1 and CDR2 from the germline V gene are SGHTA and FQGTGA. The V end lost 2 bases, the J end lost 5 bases, and 12 bases lay between the germline ends. The CDR3 consists of 15 residues. CDR3 sequence (DNA): TGTGCCAGCAGCTTAGTGTCAGGCCCGACCGGGGAGCTGTTTTTT. Its translation is CASSLVSGPTGELFF.

The count of this clone is one. V is TRBV30 and J is TRBJ2-7; unclear D gene. Trimming took 0 bases from V and 0 from J, leaving 6 bases between them. This CDR3 has 13 residues. Germline CDR1 is GTSNPN and CDR2 is SVGIG (reference sequence). The CDR3 loop is CAWSVESSYEQYF. CDR3 coding DNA: TGTGCCTGGAGTGTGGAGAGCTCCTACGAGCAGTACTTC.

This CDR3 reads CASSLIWVSGRNNSPLHF. The DNA for the CDR3 is TGTGCCAGCAGCTTAATTTGGGTCTCTGGGAGAAATAATTCACCCCTCCACTTT. The chain is built from TRBV7-8 and TRBJ1-6; unclear D gene. V gave up 2 bases and J gave up 5 bases, with 19 bases separating them. CDR3 length: 18 amino acids. Germline CDR1 SGHVS, CDR2 FQNEAQ.

This chain joins TRBV7-6 and TRBJ2-3, with 7 bases fitting TRBD1. Germline CDR1 SGHVS, CDR2 FNYEAQ. The CDR3 is 17 amino acids. V trimming: 3 bases; J trimming: 2 bases; junction bases outside the gene matches: 11. The CDR3 protein is CASSLRTGSRNTDTQYF. CDR3 nucleotides: TGTGCCAGCAGCTTGAGGACAGGTAGTCGGAACACAGATACGCAGTATTTT.

The V and J genes are TRBV5-1 and TRBJ1-1; 7 bases are shared with TRBD1. Trimming removed 4 bases from V and 2 bases from J; junction bases left unmatched: 11. The CDR3 covers 16 residues. Germline CDR1 is SGHRS and CDR2 is YFSETQ. The CDR3 region has the DNA TGCGCCAGCAGCGGGGGGACAGCCAGAAGCAACACTGAAGCTTTCTTT. Its protein is CASSGGTARSNTEAFF. The variable domain in full, with the rest retrieved from reference TRBV5-1 and TRBJ1-1, is KAGVTQTPRYLIKTRGQQVTLSCSPISGHRSVSWYQQTPGQGLQFLFEYFSETQRNKGNFPGRFSGRQFSNSRSEMNVSTLELGDSALYLCASSGGTARSNTEAFFGQGTRLTVV.

V is TRBV6-2 or TRBV6-3 and J is TRBJ2-7; the D is unclear. The CDR3 covers 15 residues. The V end was cut by 2 bases, the J end by 3 bases, with 14 bases between. CDR1 and CDR2 from the germline V gene are MNHEY and SVGEGT. As DNA, the CDR3 is TGTGCCAGCAGTTACGTACCCGCGCCGGGCTACGAGCAGTACTTC. It translates to CASSYVPAPGYEQYF.

This chain links TRBV9 with TRBJ2-3; 9 bases agree with TRBD2. V lost 4 bases and J lost 0; bases outside the gene matches: 9. Germline V gene data show CDR1 as SGDLS and CDR2 as YYNGEE. The CDR3 length is 17 residues. DNA for the CDR3: TGTGCCAGCAGCAGCGGGACTAGCTATTCTAGCACAGATACGCAGTATTTT. Translation: CASSSGTSYSSTDTQYF.

V gene TRBV5-1 combines with J gene TRBJ2-6; 8 nucleotides line up with TRBD2. CDR1 and CDR2 (germline): SGHRS, YFSETQ. The CDR3 is 18 residues long. Trimming cost V 0 bases and J 0 bases; bases outside gene matches: 5. The CDR3 bases are TGCGCCAGCAGCTTGGGGTGGCGGGGGGTCTCTGGGGCCAACGTCCTGACTTTC. Its translation is CASSLGWRGVSGANVLTF.